This is a list of T cell receptor beta chains from one sample in a study of OX40 agonist ivuxolimab in advanced cancers. The method was immunoSEQ multiplex PCR; TCRdb's version includes in-frame clones alone and lacks a portion of them. The sample holds 24,000 or so clones, approximately 85% seen once. The specimen comprised CD4+ or CD8+ T cells sorted from blood, sampled in a trial of the OX40 agonist ivuxolimab. The receptors stem from an adult with an advanced solid tumor such as melanoma, head and neck, liver or kidney cancer. The CDR3 runs from the conserved cysteine through the conserved F or W. A D gene is named only where the DNA matches it firmly. The listing skips clone size in some rows; elsewhere it reads once, few, many or a size class.

clone_size j_call v_call d_call cdr3_aa cdr3_nt
- TRBJ2-3 TRBV11-2 TRBD2 CASSWVASGGADTQYF TGTGCCAGCAGCTGGGTAGCTAGCGGGGGGGCAGATACGCAGTATTTT
- TRBJ2-1 TRBV7-2 - CASSLVSYNEQFF TGTGCCAGCAGCCTAGTGAGTTACAATGAGCAGTTCTTC
- TRBJ2-7 TRBV4-1 TRBD1 CASSQSGTGAYEQYF TGCGCCAGCAGCCAATCCGGGACAGGGGCCTACGAGCAGTACTTC
- TRBJ1-1 TRBV2 - CASSVHENTEAFF TGTGCCAGCAGTGTACACGAGAACACTGAAGCTTTCTTT
- TRBJ1-2 TRBV27 - CASSLSSFSGYTF TGTGCCAGCAGTTTATCCTCTTTCTCTGGCTACACCTTC
- TRBJ1-2 TRBV7-9 TRBD1 CASSLTGVNYGYTF TGTGCCAGCAGCCTAACAGGGGTTAACTATGGCTACACCTTC
- TRBJ1-1 TRBV7-8 - CASSSQAGRMNTEAFF TGTGCCAGCAGCTCACAGGCGGGGAGGATGAACACTGAAGCTTTCTTT
- TRBJ1-3 TRBV5-4 - CASSRGGVTGGNTIYF TGTGCCAGCAGCAGGGGAGGGGTCACGGGAGGAAACACCATATATTTT
- TRBJ2-1 TRBV27 - CASSYRVGNEQFF TGTGCCAGCAGTTATAGGGTAGGCAATGAGCAGTTCTTC
- TRBJ2-7 TRBV18 - CASSPQGYYEQYF TGTGCCAGCTCACCACAGGGCTACTACGAGCAGTACTTC
- TRBJ1-1 TRBV5-1 TRBD1 CASSVLTGGSTEAFF TGCGCCAGCAGCGTACTAACAGGGGGCTCAACTGAAGCTTTCTTT
- TRBJ2-7 TRBV11-3 TRBD1 CASSTPTGGDVVEQYF TGTGCCAGCAGCACCCCGACAGGGGGCGACGTCGTCGAGCAGTACTTC
- TRBJ1-5 TRBV27 - CASSPPPRGGLGNQPQHF TGTGCCAGCAGTCCTCCCCCGAGGGGCGGGTTAGGCAATCAGCCCCAGCATTTT
- TRBJ1-2 TRBV5-5 - CASSPGTRGYTF TGTGCCAGCAGCCCCGGGACTCGAGGCTACACCTTC
once TRBJ1-2 TRBV25-1 - CASSDPPNYGYTF TGTGCCAGCAGTGACCCACCTAACTATGGCTACACCTTC
- TRBJ2-7 TRBV7-3 - CASSLTGGHEQYF TGTGCCAGCAGCTTAACTGGGGGGCACGAGCAGTACTTC
- TRBJ2-3 TRBV14 - CASSQEASLSTDTQYF TGTGCCAGCAGCCAAGAGGCTAGCCTCAGCACAGATACGCAGTATTTT
few TRBJ1-2 TRBV6-5 TRBD1 CASSYLTGGLSYGYTF TGTGCCAGCAGTTACTTGACAGGGGGCTTGAGCTATGGCTACACCTTC
- TRBJ1-6 TRBV19 - CASSIAPAYSPLHF TGTGCCAGTAGTATAGCACCGGCATATTCACCCCTCCACTTT
- TRBJ2-5 TRBV2 - CASRNSETQYF TGTGCCAGCAGAAATTCAGAGACCCAGTACTTC
- TRBJ2-2 TRBV9 - CASSVVAPPPAGELFF TGTGCCAGCAGCGTAGTGGCGCCTCCCCCTGCCGGGGAGCTGTTTTTT